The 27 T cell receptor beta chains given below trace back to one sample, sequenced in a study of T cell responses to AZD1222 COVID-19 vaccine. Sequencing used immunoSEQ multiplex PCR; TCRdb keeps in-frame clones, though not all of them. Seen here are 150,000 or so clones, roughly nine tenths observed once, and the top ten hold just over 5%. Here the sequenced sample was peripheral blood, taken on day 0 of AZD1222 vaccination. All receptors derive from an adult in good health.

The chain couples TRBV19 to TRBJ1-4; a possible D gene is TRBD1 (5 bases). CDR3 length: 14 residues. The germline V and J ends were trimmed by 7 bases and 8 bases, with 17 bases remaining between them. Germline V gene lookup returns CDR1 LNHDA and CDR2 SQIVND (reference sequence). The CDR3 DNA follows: TGTGCCAGTATGGCGAGGGGCGGCCGGGAAAAACTGTTTTTT. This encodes CASMARGGREKLFF.

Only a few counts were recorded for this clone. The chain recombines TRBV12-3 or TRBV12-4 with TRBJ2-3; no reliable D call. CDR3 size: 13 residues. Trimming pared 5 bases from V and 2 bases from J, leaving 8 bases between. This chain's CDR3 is CASSMTFTDTQYF. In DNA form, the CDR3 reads TGTGCCAGCAGTATGACCTTCACAGATACGCAGTATTTT.

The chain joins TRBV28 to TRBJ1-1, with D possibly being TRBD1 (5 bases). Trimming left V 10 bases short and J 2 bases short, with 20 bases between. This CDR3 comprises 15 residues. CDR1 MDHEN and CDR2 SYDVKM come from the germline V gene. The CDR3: CATNPVTGGNTEAFF. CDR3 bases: TGTGCCACAAACCCGGTCACGGGGGGTAACACTGAAGCTTTCTTT.

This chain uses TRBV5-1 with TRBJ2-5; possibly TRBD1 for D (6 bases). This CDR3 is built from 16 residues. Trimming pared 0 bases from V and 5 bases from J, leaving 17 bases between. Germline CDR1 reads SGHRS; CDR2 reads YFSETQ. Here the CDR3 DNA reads TGCGCCAGCAGCTTGGGACCTACACAGGGCGAGGAGACCCAGTACTTC. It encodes CASSLGPTQGEETQYF. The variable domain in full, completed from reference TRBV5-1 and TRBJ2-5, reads KAGVTQTPRYLIKTRGQQVTLSCSPISGHRSVSWYQQTPGQGLQFLFEYFSETQRNKGNFPGRFSGRQFSNSRSEMNVSTLELGDSALYLCASSLGPTQGEETQYFGPGTRLLVL.

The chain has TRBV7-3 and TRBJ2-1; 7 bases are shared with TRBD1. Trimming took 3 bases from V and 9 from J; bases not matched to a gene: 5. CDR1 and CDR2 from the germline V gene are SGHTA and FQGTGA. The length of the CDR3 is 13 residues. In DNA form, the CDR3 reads TGTGCCAGCAGCTTTAGACAGGGAAGTGAGCAGTTCTTC. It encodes CASSFRQGSEQFF.

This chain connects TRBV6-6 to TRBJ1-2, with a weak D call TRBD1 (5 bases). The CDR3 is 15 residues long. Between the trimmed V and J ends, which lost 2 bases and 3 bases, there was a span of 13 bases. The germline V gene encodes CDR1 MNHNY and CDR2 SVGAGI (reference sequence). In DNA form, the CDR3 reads TGTGCCAGCAGTTACAGGTCAGGGCGGGACTATGGCTACACCTTC. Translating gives CASSYRSGRDYGYTF.

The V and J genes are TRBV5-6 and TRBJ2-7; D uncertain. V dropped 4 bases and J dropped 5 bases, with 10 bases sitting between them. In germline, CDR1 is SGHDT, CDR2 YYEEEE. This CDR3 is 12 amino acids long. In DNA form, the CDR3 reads TGTGCCAGCAGCCTTCGGAGAGACGAGCAGTACTTC. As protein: CASSLRRDEQYF.

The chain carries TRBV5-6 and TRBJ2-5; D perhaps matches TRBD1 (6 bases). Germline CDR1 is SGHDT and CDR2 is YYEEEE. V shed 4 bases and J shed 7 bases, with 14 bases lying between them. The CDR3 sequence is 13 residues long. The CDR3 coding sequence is TGTGCCAGCAGCGCACAGGGTAGGAGGACCCAGTACTTC. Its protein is CASSAQGRRTQYF.

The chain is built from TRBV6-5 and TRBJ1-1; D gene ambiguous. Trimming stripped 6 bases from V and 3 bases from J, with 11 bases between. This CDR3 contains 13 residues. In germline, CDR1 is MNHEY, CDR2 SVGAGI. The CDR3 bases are TGTGCCAGCAGGAAGTCTCAGTACACTGAAGCTTTCTTT. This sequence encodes CASRKSQYTEAFF.

The CDR3 DNA reads TGTGCCTGGATAGTGCGTAGGACTAGCGGAACCTACGAGCAGTACTTC. Translation gives CAWIVRRTSGTYEQYF. The chain recombines TRBV30 with TRBJ2-7; the match to TRBD2 covers 10 bases. Germline lookup yields CDR1 GTSNPN and CDR2 SVGIG (reference sequence). This CDR3 has 16 amino acids. The V gene end was trimmed by 4 bases and the J gene end by 2 bases; junction bases not matched to a gene: 11.

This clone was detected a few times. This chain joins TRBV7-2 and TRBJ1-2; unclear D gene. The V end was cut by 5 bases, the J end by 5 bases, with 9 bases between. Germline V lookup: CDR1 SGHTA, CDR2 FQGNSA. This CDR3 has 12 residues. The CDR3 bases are TGTGCCAGCAGCCCCGGACTGTATGGCTACACCTTC. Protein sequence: CASSPGLYGYTF.

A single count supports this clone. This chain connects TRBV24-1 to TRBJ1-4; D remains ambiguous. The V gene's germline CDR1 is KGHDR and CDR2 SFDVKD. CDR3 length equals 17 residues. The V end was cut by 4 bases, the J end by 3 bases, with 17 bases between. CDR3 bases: TGTGCCACCAGTGACTCGACTCCGGACGGCCCTAATGAAAAACTGTTTTTT. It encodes CATSDSTPDGPNEKLFF.

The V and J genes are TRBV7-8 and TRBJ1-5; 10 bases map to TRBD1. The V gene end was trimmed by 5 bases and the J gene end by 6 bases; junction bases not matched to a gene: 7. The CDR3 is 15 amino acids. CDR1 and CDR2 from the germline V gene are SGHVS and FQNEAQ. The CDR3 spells CASSRRDRGGQPQHF. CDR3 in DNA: TGTGCCAGCAGCAGGCGGGACAGGGGAGGTCAGCCCCAGCATTTT. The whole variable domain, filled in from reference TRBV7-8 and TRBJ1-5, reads GAGVSQSPRYKVAKRGQDVALRCDPISGHVSLFWYQQALGQGPEFLTYFQNEAQLDKSGLPSDRFFAERPEGSVSTLKIQRTQQEDSAVYLCASSRRDRGGQPQHFGDGTRLSIL.

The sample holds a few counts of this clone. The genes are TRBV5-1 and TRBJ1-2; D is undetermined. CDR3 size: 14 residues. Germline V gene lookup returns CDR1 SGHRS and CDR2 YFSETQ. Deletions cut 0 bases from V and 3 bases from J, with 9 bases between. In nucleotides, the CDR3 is TGCGCCAGCAGCTTGGGCGGGGAACACTATGGCTACACCTTC. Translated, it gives CASSLGGEHYGYTF.

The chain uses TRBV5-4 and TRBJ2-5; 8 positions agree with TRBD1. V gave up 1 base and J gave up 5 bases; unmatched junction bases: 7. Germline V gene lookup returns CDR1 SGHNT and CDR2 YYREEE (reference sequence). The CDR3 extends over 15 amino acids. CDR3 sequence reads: CASSLRDRLGETQYF. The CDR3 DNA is TGTGCCAGCAGCTTGAGGGACAGGCTTGGGGAGACCCAGTACTTC.

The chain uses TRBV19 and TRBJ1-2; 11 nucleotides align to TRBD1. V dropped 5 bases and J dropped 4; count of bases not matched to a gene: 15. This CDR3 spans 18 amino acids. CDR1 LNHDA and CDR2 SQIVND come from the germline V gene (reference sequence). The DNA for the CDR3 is TGTGCCAGTAGTGACACCGGGACAGGGGGGGTTTACGGCTATGGCTACACCTTC. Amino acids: CASSDTGTGGVYGYGYTF. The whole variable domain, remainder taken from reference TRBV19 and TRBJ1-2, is DGGITQSPKYLFRKEGQNVTLSCEQNLNHDAMYWYRQDPGQGLRLIYYSQIVNDFQKGDIAEGYSVSREKKESFPLTVTSAQKNPTAFYLCASSDTGTGGVYGYGYTFGSGTRLTVV.

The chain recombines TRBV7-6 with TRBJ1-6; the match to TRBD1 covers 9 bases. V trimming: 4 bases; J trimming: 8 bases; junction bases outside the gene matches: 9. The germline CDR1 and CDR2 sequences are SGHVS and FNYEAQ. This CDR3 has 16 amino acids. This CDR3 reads CASSSDTGGRHSPLHF. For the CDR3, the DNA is TGTGCCAGCAGCTCGGACACAGGGGGCAGGCATTCACCCCTCCACTTT.

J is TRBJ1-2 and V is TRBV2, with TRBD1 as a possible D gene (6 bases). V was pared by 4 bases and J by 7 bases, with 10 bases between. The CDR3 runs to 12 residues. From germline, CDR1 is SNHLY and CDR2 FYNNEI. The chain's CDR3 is CASSGGGGGYTF. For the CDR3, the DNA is TGTGCCAGCAGTGGAGGGGGAGGTGGCTACACCTTC.

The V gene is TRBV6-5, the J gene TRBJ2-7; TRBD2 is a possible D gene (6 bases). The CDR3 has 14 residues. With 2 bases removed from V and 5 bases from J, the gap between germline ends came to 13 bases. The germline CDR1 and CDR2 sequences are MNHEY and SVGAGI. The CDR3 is CASSYGAGKDEQYF. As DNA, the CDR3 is TGTGCCAGCAGTTACGGCGCGGGAAAGGACGAGCAGTACTTC.

The CDR3 coding sequence is TGTGCCACTCGGAGGGACTTAACCTACGAGCAGTACTTC. It translates to CATRRDLTYEQYF. The chain employs TRBV6-5 and TRBJ2-7; tentatively, D is TRBD2 (6 bases). Germline V CDR1 and CDR2: MNHEY, SVGAGI. V was shortened by 10 bases and J by 2 bases, with 15 bases between the two germline ends. The length of the CDR3 is 13 residues.

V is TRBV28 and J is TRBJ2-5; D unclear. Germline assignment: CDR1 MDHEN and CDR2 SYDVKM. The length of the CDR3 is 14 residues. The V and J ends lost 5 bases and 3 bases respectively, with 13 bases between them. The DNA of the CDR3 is TGTGCCAGCAGTCCCCCCCCGTTTAAAGAGACCCAGTACTTC. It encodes CASSPPPFKETQYF.

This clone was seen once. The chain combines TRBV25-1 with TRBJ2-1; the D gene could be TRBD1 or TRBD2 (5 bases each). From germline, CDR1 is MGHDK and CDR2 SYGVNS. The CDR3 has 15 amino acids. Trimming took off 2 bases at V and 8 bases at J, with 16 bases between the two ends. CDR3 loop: CASSETGPRWDEQFF. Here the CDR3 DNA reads TGTGCCAGCAGTGAAACGGGACCCCGATGGGATGAGCAGTTCTTC.

The chain's CDR3 is CATSRGVSPHEQYF. The CDR3 nucleotides read TGTGCCACCAGCAGGGGGGTCAGTCCCCACGAGCAGTACTTC. This chain joins TRBV15 and TRBJ2-7; D is perhaps TRBD1 or TRBD2 (5 bases each). From germline, CDR1 is LNHNV and CDR2 YYDKDF (reference sequence). The germline V and J ends were trimmed by 3 bases and 5 bases, with 14 bases remaining between them. CDR3 length: 14 amino acids. Based on the CDR3 plus reference TRBV15 and TRBJ2-7, the full variable domain is DAMVIQNPRYQVTQFGKPVTLSCSQTLNHNVMYWYQQKSSQAPKLLFHYYDKDFNNEADTPDNFQSRRPNTSFCFLDIRSPGLGDTAMYLCATSRGVSPHEQYFGPGTRLTVT.

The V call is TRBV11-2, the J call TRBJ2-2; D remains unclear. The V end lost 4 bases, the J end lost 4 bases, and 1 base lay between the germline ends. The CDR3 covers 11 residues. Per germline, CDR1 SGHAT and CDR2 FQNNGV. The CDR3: CASSSTGELFF. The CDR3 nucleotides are TGTGCCAGCAGCTCCACCGGGGAGCTGTTTTTT. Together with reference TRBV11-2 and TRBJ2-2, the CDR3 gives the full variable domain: EAGVAQSPRYKIIEKRQSVAFWCNPISGHATLYWYQQILGQGPKLLIQFQNNGVVDDSQLPKDRFSAERLKGVDSTLKIQPAKLEDSAVYLCASSSTGELFFGEGSRLTVL.

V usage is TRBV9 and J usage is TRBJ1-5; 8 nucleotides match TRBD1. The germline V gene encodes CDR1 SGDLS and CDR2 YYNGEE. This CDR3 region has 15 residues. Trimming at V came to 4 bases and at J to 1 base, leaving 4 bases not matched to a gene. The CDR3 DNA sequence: TGTGCCAGCAGCTTTTCAGGGGGCAGCAATCAGCCCCAGCATTTT. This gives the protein CASSFSGGSNQPQHF.

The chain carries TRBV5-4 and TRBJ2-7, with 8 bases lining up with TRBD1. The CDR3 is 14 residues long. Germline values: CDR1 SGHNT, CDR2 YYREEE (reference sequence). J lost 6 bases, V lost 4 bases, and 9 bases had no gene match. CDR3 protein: CASSQGAGMVEQYF. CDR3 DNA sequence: TGTGCCAGCAGCCAGGGGGCGGGAATGGTCGAGCAGTACTTC.

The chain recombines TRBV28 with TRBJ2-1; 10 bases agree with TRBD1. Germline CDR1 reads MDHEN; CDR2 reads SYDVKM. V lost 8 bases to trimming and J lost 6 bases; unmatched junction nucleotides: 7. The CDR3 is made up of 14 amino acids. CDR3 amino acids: CASSSWTGGNEQFF. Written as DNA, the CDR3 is TGTGCCAGCTCCAGTTGGACAGGGGGCAATGAGCAGTTCTTC.